This note documents a single TCR beta chain sequence. Assay: immunoSEQ multiplex PCR; the TCRdb copy retains only in-frame clones and omits some. The sample contains 130,000 or so clones, around 87% of which appear only once. This sample was included in a study of control samples from healthy donors and cancer patients. Germline V gene lookup returns CDR1 SGHRS and CDR2 YFSETQ. The CDR3 runs 13 residues. Trimming left V 2 bases short and J 3 bases short, with 9 bases between. The receptor's source is a man aged 55 to 70 in good health. Sequencing was performed on blood. The chain uses TRBV5-1 and TRBJ2-7; D is perhaps TRBD2 (5 bases). As DNA, the CDR3 is TGCGCCAGCAGCTTAGAGGGATTCTACGAGCAGTACTTC. Translated, it gives CASSLEGFYEQYF. The full variable domain, with the rest looked up from reference TRBV5-1 and TRBJ2-7, is KAGVTQTPRYLIKTRGQQVTLSCSPISGHRSVSWYQQTPGQGLQFLFEYFSETQRNKGNFPGRFSGRQFSNSRSEMNVSTLELGDSALYLCASSLEGFYEQYFGPGTRLTVT.